The 22 T cell receptor beta chains listed next were all sequenced from one sample in a study of cytotoxic CD8 clonotypes in ibrutinib-treated CLL. Sequencing was performed with immunoSEQ multiplex PCR; in TCRdb, only in-frame clones are kept and a portion is missing. Among around 330,000 clones listed, 67% were seen once. The input for sequencing was PBMCs, taken after 36 months of ibrutinib treatment. The receptor source for this set is a human donor with chronic lymphocytic leukemia.

The chain carries TRBV4-1 and TRBJ2-7; TRBD2 matches 14 bases. This CDR3 has 17 amino acids. Trimming at V came to 2 bases and at J to 4 bases, leaving 7 bases not matched to a gene. CDR1 and CDR2 (germline): MGHRA, YSYEKL. CDR3 nucleotide sequence: TGCGCCAGCAGCCAACCAGGACTAGCGGGGGGCGAGTACGAGCAGTACTTC. The encoded protein is CASSQPGLAGGEYEQYF.

The chain joins TRBV5-4 to TRBJ2-1, with 8 nucleotides matching TRBD1. The V segment lost 2 bases and the J segment 2 bases; nucleotides outside the gene matches: 3. Germline V gene sequence: CDR1 SGHNT, CDR2 YYREEE (reference sequence). The CDR3 extends over 15 amino acids. As DNA, the CDR3 is TGTGCCAGCAGCTTTTACAGGGGGGCCTACAATGAGCAGTTCTTC. The encoded protein is CASSFYRGAYNEQFF. The whole variable domain, filled in from reference TRBV5-4 and TRBJ2-1, reads ETGVTQSPTHLIKTRGQQVTLRCSSQSGHNTVSWYQQALGQGPQFIFQYYREEENGRGNFPPRFSGLQFPNYSSELNVNALELDDSALYLCASSFYRGAYNEQFFGPGTRLTVL.

The chain links TRBV5-4 to TRBJ2-5; perhaps D is TRBD1 or TRBD2 (5 bases each). The CDR3 runs to 13 residues. The V and J ends lost 3 bases and 1 base respectively, with 7 bases between them. Germline V gene lookup returns CDR1 SGHNT and CDR2 YYREEE (reference sequence). The CDR3 region has the DNA TGTGCCAGCAGCTCGGGACGCCAAGAGACCCAGTACTTC. This translates into CASSSGRQETQYF.

This clone was observed once. V usage is TRBV11-2 and J usage is TRBJ2-7; tentative D call: TRBD1 (5 bases). The germline V and J ends were trimmed by 4 bases and 0 bases, with 16 bases remaining between them. This CDR3 has 16 amino acids. The germline V gene encodes CDR1 SGHAT and CDR2 FQNNGV. The CDR3 loop reads CASSSETGLSSYEQYF. CDR3 bases: TGTGCCAGCAGCTCCGAAACAGGATTGAGCTCCTACGAGCAGTACTTC.

This rearrangement joins TRBV7-3 to TRBJ2-5, with 7 bases lining up with TRBD1. Germline loops: CDR1 SGHTA, CDR2 FQGTGA. The CDR3 totals 13 residues. V lost 4 bases to trimming and J lost 5 bases; unmatched junction nucleotides: 4. DNA for the CDR3: TGTGCCAGCAGCTCAGACAGGGACGAGACCCAGTACTTC. It is translated as CASSSDRDETQYF.

The chain employs TRBV29-1 and TRBJ2-7, with 13 bases that match TRBD2. The CDR3 loop spans 13 amino acids. V gave up 5 bases and J gave up 12 bases; unmatched junction bases: 10. From germline, CDR1 is SQVTM and CDR2 ANQGSEA. The CDR3 here is CSVRLAGGHETYF. Written as DNA, the CDR3 is TGCAGCGTTCGACTAGCGGGAGGTCACGAGACGTACTTC.

The V and J genes are TRBV18 and TRBJ1-2; 10 positions match TRBD1. This CDR3 has 17 residues. Losses at the gene ends were 2 bases for V and 0 bases for J; bases not matched to a gene: 6. Germline CDR1 is KGHSH and CDR2 is LQKENI. The CDR3 DNA sequence: TGTGCCAGCTCACCAACAGACAGGGGGCCTGCTAACTATGGCTACACCTTC. Amino acids: CASSPTDRGPANYGYTF. Filled out from reference TRBV18 and TRBJ1-2, the complete variable domain reads NAGVMQNPRHLVRRRGQEARLRCSPMKGHSHVYWYRQLPEEGLKFMVYLQKENIIDESGMPKERFSAEFPKEGPSILRIQQVVRGDSAAYFCASSPTDRGPANYGYTFGSGTRLTVV.

The chain links TRBV18 to TRBJ1-2; TRBD1 aligns across 8 bases. The CDR3 runs to 13 residues. The germline gives CDR1 KGHSH, CDR2 LQKENI. V dropped 3 bases and J dropped 8; count of bases not matched to a gene: 5. The CDR3 DNA reads as TGTGCCAGCTCACCGGACAGGGCTGGCGGCTACACCTTC. Encoded protein: CASSPDRAGGYTF.

The chain employs TRBV4-1 and TRBJ2-3; no reliable D call. The V gene's germline CDR1 is MGHRA and CDR2 YSYEKL. V lost 0 bases and J lost 3, with 4 bases in between. This CDR3 has 13 amino acids. The CDR3 sequence is CASSQDWTDTQYF. CDR3 in DNA: TGCGCCAGCAGCCAAGATTGGACAGATACGCAGTATTTT.

This clone showed up just a few times. The V and J genes are TRBV6-6 and TRBJ1-2; D ambiguous. Germline V gene data show CDR1 as MNHNY and CDR2 as SVGAGI (reference sequence). Trimming pared 8 bases from V and 5 bases from J, leaving 12 bases between. CDR3 size: 12 residues. The CDR3 protein is CASSIKQYGYTF. In DNA, the CDR3 is TGTGCCAGCTCCATCAAGCAGTATGGCTACACCTTC.

This rearrangement joins TRBV9 to TRBJ2-5; possibly TRBD2 for D (5 bases). Germline V lookup: CDR1 SGDLS, CDR2 YYNGEE. Trimming shortened V by 0 bases and J by 1 base, and 16 bases separated the two germline ends. The CDR3 length is 17 residues. The CDR3 sequence: CASSVEAGASLQETQYF. CDR3 in DNA: TGTGCCAGCAGCGTAGAGGCGGGCGCCAGTCTCCAAGAGACCCAGTACTTC.

V usage is TRBV15 and J usage is TRBJ2-7, with D hard to call. CDR1 is LNHNV and CDR2 is YYDKDF in the germline V gene (reference sequence). This CDR3 comprises 14 residues. V shed 2 bases and J shed 0 bases, with 8 bases lying between them. CDR3 bases: TGTGCCACCAGCAGACAGTCTAGCTCCTACGAGCAGTACTTC. This gives the protein CATSRQSSSYEQYF.

This chain joins TRBV9 and TRBJ1-1, with D uncertain. Germline CDR1 SGDLS, CDR2 YYNGEE. The V and J ends lost 1 base and 7 bases respectively, with 17 bases between them. The CDR3 runs to 15 residues. The CDR3 region is CASSVRDQAGGEAFF. In nucleotides, the CDR3 is TGTGCCAGCAGCGTACGGGATCAGGCCGGCGGTGAAGCTTTCTTT.

This clone showed up just a few times. This chain links TRBV9 with TRBJ1-2; possible D gene TRBD1, 5 bases. The CDR3 runs to 14 residues. Germline V gene lookup returns CDR1 SGDLS and CDR2 YYNGEE. V was clipped by 5 bases and J by 2 bases, with 13 bases between them. This chain's CDR3 is CASRGPGPNYGYTF. As DNA, the CDR3 is TGTGCCAGCAGAGGTCCGGGACCGAACTATGGCTACACCTTC.

The chain employs TRBV5-6 and TRBJ1-5, with TRBD1 matching over 8 bases. From germline, CDR1 is SGHDT and CDR2 YYEEEE. Losses at the gene ends were 3 bases for V and 2 bases for J; bases not matched to a gene: 7. This CDR3 is built from 16 residues. As DNA, the CDR3 is TGTGCCAGCAGCTCAACAGACAGGGGAGGCAATCAGCCCCAGCATTTT. Protein product: CASSSTDRGGNQPQHF.

The V gene is TRBV7-2, the J gene TRBJ2-4, with 7 bases fitting TRBD2. With 2 bases clipped from V and 1 base from J, the junction kept 5 bases outside the gene matches. CDR3 length equals 16 residues. Germline V gene lookup returns CDR1 SGHTA and CDR2 FQGNSA. The CDR3 region has the DNA TGTGCCAGCAGCTTATCTAGCGGAAGTGCCAAAAACATTCAGTACTTC. This gives the protein CASSLSSGSAKNIQYF.

CDR3 nucleotides: TGTGCTAGTGGTTTGGTACGACTGTGGTTACCGCAGCGCACTAACTATGGCTACACCTTC. Its translation is CASGLVRLWLPQRTNYGYTF. This chain joins TRBV12-5 and TRBJ1-2; D is ambiguous. V lost 0 bases and J lost 0, with 23 bases in between. CDR3 length: 20 amino acids. CDR1 LGHNT and CDR2 FRNRAP come from the germline V gene.

The J gene is TRBJ1-2, the V gene TRBV27; D is perhaps TRBD1 (5 bases). Germline V gene lookup returns CDR1 MNHEY and CDR2 SMNVEV (reference sequence). Trimming removed 6 bases from V and 8 bases from J, with 10 bases in between. CDR3 length: 11 residues. CDR3 sequence reads: CASRSSGGYTF. The DNA of the CDR3 is TGTGCCAGCAGATCCTCAGGGGGCTACACCTTC.

The CDR3: CSVSDRFNEQYF. In DNA, the CDR3 is TGCAGCGTTTCGGACAGATTCAACGAGCAGTACTTC. This chain links TRBV29-1 with TRBJ2-7; perhaps TRBD1 as D (6 bases). The V end lost 5 bases, the J end lost 5 bases, and 13 bases lay between the germline ends. The germline V gene has CDR1 SQVTM and CDR2 ANQGSEA. The CDR3 extends over 12 amino acids.

The V and J genes are TRBV4-1 and TRBJ1-1; D is ambiguous. This CDR3 comprises 16 residues. CDR1 is MGHRA, CDR2 YSYEKL, per germline. The V end lost 1 base, the J end lost 0 bases, and 12 bases lay between the germline ends. CDR3 nucleotide sequence: TGCGCCAGCAGCCAAGGAAGGGTGCCCATGAACACTGAAGCTTTCTTT. Its translation: CASSQGRVPMNTEAFF.

In the case of this clone: The sample has other DNA sequences that encode this CDR3 too. The chain has TRBV5-1 and TRBJ2-1, with no clear D. Germline V gene lookup returns CDR1 SGHRS and CDR2 YFSETQ. The CDR3 has 13 amino acids. V lost 0 bases and J lost 6, with 7 bases in between. CDR3 region: CASSLGPANEQFF. In nucleotides, the CDR3 is TGCGCCAGCAGCTTGGGTCCCGCCAATGAGCAGTTCTTC.

This clone showed up just a few times. V is TRBV9 and J is TRBJ2-1; TRBD2 might be the D (6 bases). Germline loops: CDR1 SGDLS, CDR2 YYNGEE. Trimming stripped 0 bases from V and 7 bases from J, with 11 bases between. This CDR3 spans 14 amino acids. This chain's CDR3 is CASSVVGGNNEQFF. Written as DNA, the CDR3 is TGTGCCAGCAGCGTAGTTGGAGGGAATAATGAGCAGTTCTTC.